This T cell receptor beta chain emerged from a study of graft-versus-host responses after intestinal transplantation. In the study overall: Recipients underwent multivisceral, liver-intestinal, or isolated intestinal transplants. Anti-thymocyte globulin was used for induction in all recipients, who then took tacrolimus and steroids for approximately three years.

General observations from the study: Recipient bone marrow held GvH clones, some seen earlier in ileum or blood. HvG clone declines early post-transplant were associated with peak circulating GvH levels.

Responders (approximately 200,000, CFSE-labeled) met approximately 200,000 stimulators that were irradiated and violet-dye-labeled. The table came from immunoSEQ multiplex PCR; TCRdb's copy has only in-frame clones and leaves some out. The sample consists of under 15,000 clones, 35% of them appearing once. This clone was picked up a small number of times. This CDR3 region has 14 residues. V lost 4 bases, J lost 4 bases, and 14 bases lay in between. Germline CDR1 and CDR2: SGHDT and YYEEEE. The TCR was taken from a human patient who received an intestinal transplant. The V gene is TRBV5-6, the J gene TRBJ1-1; no definite D call. The source material was alloreactive CD8+ T cells from a mixed lymphocyte reaction culture, sampled before intestinal transplant. Indicated subset: CFSE-low proliferating T cells sorted from roughly six-day pre-transplant mixed lymphocyte reaction (GvH or HvG direction). The DNA for the CDR3 is TGTGCCAGCAGCCGAACCAGTAGGACCACTGAAGCTTTCTTT. Translating it yields CASSRTSRTTEAFF.